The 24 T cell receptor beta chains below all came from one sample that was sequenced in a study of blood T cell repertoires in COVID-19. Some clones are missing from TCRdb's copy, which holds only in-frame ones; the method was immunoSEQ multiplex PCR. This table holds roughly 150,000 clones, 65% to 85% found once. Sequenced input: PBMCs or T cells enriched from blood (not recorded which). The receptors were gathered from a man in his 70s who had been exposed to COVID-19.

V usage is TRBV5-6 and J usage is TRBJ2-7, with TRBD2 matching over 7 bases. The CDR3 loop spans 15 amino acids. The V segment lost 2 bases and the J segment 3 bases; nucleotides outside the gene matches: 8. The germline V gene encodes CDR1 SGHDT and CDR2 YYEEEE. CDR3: CASSFASTSHYEQYF. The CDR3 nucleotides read TGTGCCAGCAGCTTTGCTTCGACTAGCCACTACGAGCAGTACTTC.

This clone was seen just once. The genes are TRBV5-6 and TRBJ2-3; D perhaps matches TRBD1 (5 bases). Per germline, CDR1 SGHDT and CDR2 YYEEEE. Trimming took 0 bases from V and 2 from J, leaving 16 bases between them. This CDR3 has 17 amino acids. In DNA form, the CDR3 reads TGTGCCAGCAGCTTGGCCCGATGGCAGGGTTTCACAGATACGCAGTATTTT. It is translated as CASSLARWQGFTDTQYF.

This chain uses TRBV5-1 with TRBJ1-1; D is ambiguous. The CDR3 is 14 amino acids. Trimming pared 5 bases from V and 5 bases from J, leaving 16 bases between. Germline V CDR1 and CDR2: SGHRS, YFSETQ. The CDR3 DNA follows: TGCGCCAGCAGGGATACTACGGGTTGGACTGAAGCTTTCTTT. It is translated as CASRDTTGWTEAFF.

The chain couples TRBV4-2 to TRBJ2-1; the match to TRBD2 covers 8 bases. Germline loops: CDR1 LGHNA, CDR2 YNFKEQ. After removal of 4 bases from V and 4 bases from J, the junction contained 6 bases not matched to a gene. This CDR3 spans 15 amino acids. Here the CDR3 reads CASSPWGGGYNEQFF. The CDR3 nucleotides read TGTGCCAGCAGCCCCTGGGGCGGGGGGTACAATGAGCAGTTCTTC.

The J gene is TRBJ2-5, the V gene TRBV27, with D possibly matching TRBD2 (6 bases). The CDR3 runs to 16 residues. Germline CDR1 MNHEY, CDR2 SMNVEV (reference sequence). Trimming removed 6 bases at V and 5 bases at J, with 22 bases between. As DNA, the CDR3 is TGTGCCAGCAGCCGTTTCTCCGGGACTCCCGAGGAGACCCAGTACTTC. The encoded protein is CASSRFSGTPEETQYF.

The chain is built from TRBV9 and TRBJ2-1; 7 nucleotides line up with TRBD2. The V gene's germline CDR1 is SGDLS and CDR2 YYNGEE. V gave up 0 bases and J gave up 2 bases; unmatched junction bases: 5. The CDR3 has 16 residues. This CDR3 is CASSVAGGSAYNEQFF. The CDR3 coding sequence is TGTGCCAGCAGCGTAGCTGGCGGGAGTGCCTACAATGAGCAGTTCTTC.

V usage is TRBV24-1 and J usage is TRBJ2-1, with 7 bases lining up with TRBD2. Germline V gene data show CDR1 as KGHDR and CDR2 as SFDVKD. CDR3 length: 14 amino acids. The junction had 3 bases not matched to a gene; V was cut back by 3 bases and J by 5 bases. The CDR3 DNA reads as TGTGCCACCAGTGATCCTAGCGGCGACAATGAGCAGTTCTTC. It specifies CATSDPSGDNEQFF.

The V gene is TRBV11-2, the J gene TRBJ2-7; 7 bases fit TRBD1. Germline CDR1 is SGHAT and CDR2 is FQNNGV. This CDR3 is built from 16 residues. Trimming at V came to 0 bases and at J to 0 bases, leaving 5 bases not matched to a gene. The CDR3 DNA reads TGTGCCAGCAGCTTAGAAGGGACAGCTACCTCCTACGAGCAGTACTTC. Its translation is CASSLEGTATSYEQYF.

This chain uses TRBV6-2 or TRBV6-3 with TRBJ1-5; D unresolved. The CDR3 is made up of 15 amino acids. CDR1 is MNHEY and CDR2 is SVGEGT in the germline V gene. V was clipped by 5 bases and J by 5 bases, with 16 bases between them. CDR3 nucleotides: TGTGCCAGCAGTAGATGGACTCAAAGGGATCAGCCCCAGCATTTT. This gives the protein CASSRWTQRDQPQHF.

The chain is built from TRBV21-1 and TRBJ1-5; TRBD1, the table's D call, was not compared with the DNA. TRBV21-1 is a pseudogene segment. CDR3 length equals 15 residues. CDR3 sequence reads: CASSPGAGGNQPQHF. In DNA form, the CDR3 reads TGTGCCAGCAGCCCGGGGGCAGGGGGCAACCAGCCCCAGCATTTT.

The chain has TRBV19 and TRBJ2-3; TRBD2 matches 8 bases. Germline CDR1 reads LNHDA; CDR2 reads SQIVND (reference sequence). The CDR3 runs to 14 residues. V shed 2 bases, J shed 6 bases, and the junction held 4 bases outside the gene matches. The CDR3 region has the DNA TGTGCCAGTAGTATATCCCGGGGGGGCGATACGCAGTATTTT. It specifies CASSISRGGDTQYF. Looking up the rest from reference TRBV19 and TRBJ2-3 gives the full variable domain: DGGITQSPKYLFRKEGQNVTLSCEQNLNHDAMYWYRQDPGQGLRLIYYSQIVNDFQKGDIAEGYSVSREKKESFPLTVTSAQKNPTAFYLCASSISRGGDTQYFGPGTRLTVL.

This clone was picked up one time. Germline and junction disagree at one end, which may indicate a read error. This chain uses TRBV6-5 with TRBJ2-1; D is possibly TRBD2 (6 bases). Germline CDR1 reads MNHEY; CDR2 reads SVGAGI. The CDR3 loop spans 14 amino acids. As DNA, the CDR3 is TGTGCCAGCAGTAACTCATTCGGGGGTGGTGAGCAGTTCTTC. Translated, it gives CASSNSFGGGEQFF.

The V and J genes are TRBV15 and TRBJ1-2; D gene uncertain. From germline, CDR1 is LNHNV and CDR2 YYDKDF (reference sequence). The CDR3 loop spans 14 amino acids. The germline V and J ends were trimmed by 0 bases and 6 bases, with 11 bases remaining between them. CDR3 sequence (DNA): TGTGCCACCAGCAGAGATCGGGGTCGAGATGGCTACACCTTC. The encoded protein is CATSRDRGRDGYTF.

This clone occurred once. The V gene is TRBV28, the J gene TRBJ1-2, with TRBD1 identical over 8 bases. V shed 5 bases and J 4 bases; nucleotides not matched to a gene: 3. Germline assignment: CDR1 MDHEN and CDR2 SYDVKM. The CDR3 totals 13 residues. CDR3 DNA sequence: TGTGCCAGCAGTCAAGGACAGGGCTATGGCTACACCTTC. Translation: CASSQGQGYGYTF.

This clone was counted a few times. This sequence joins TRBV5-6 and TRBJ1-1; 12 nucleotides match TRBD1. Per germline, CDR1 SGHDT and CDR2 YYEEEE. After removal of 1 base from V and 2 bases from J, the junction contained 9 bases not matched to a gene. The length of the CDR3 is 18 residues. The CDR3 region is CASSLFSRDRGRNTEAFF. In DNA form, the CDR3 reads TGTGCCAGCAGCTTGTTTTCGCGGGACAGGGGGCGAAACACTGAAGCTTTCTTT.

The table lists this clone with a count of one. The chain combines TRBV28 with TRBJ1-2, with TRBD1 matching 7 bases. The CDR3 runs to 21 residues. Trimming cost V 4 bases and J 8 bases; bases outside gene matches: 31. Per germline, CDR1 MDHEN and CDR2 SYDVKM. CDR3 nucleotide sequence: TGTGCCAGCAGTTCGTCCCTCCGGGACAGCCTGGTCTGGGGTCTGGTGAGGGGCTACACCTTC. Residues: CASSSSLRDSLVWGLVRGYTF.

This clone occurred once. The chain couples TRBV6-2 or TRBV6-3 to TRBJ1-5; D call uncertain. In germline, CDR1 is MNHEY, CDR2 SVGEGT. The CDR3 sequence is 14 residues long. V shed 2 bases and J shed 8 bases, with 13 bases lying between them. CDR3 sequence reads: CASSYLTLLEPQHF. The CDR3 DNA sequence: TGTGCCAGCAGTTACCTCACGCTTTTAGAGCCCCAGCATTTT.

This chain's CDR3 is CASSEGQGKSYNEQFF. The CDR3 coding sequence is TGTGCCAGCAGTGAGGGACAGGGTAAATCCTACAATGAGCAGTTCTTC. The rearrangement links TRBV6-1 to TRBJ2-1; 9 positions match TRBD1. The ends lost 3 bases at V and 1 base at J; junction bases unmatched: 4. Germline lookup yields CDR1 MNHNS and CDR2 SASEGT. The CDR3 extends over 16 amino acids.

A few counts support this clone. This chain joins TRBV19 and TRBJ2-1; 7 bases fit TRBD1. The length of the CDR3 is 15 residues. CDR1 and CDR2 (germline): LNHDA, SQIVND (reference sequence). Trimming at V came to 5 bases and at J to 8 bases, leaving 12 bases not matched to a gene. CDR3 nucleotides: TGTGCCAGTAGTTCACCGGGACAGTGGGTCCATGAGCAGTTCTTC. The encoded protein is CASSSPGQWVHEQFF.

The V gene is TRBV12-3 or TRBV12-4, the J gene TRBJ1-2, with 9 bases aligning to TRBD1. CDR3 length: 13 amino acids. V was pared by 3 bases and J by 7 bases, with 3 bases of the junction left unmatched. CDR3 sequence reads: CASSFGQGFGYTF. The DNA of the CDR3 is TGTGCCAGCAGTTTCGGACAGGGGTTTGGCTACACCTTC.

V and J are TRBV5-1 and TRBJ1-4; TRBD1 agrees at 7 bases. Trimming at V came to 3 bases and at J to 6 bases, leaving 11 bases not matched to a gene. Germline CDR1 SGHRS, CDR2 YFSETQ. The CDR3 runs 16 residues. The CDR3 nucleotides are TGCGCCAGCAGCTCCCGCGACTCAGGGGGAGATGAAAAACTGTTTTTT. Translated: CASSSRDSGGDEKLFF. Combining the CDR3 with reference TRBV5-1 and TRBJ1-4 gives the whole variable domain KAGVTQTPRYLIKTRGQQVTLSCSPISGHRSVSWYQQTPGQGLQFLFEYFSETQRNKGNFPGRFSGRQFSNSRSEMNVSTLELGDSALYLCASSSRDSGGDEKLFFGSGTQLSVL.

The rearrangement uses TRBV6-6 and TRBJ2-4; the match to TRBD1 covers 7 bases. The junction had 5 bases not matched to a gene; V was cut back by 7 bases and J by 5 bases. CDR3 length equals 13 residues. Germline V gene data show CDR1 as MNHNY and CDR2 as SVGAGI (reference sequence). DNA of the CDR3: TGTGCCAGCAACCCCCAGGGGGAAAACATTCAGTACTTC. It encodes CASNPQGENIQYF.

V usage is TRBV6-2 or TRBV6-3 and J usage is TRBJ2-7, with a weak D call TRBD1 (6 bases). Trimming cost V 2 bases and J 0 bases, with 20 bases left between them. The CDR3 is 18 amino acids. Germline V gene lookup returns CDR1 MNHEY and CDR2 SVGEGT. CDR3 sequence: CASSYPTPGHSVSYEQYF. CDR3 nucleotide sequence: TGTGCCAGCAGTTACCCGACCCCGGGACATTCCGTCTCCTACGAGCAGTACTTC.

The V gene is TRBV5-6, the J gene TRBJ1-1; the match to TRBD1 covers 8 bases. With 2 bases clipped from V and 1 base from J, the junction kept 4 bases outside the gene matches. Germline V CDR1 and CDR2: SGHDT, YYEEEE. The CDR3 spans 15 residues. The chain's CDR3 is CASSLRTGQNTEAFF. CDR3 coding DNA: TGTGCCAGCAGCTTAAGGACAGGGCAGAACACTGAAGCTTTCTTT.